This TCR beta chain is from a study of cytomegalovirus exposure and HLA in healthy donors. With 60 Vbeta and 13 Jbeta primers, the PCR was carried out. TCRdb's copy holds only in-frame clones and misses some; the assay was immunoSEQ multiplex PCR. The sample holds 55,000 to 75,000 clones, approximately 78% seen once. The trim removed 4 bases at V and 5 bases at J, leaving 11 bases unmatched. This CDR3 region has 18 residues. The germline V gene encodes CDR1 SGHTA and CDR2 FQGNSA. This clonotype was sampled from a girl between 5 and 17 years old in good health and CMV-seropositive. The rearrangement joins TRBV7-2 to TRBJ2-2, with 12 positions matching TRBD2. The sequencing sample was made of PBMCs. CDR3 bases: TGTGCCAGCAGCTCTCTAGCGGGGGGGCCGGGTCCAACCGGGGAGCTGTTTTTT. Amino acid sequence: CASSSLAGGPGPTGELFF.